Each of the 16 T cell receptor beta chains below was sequenced from the same sample in a study of T cells in Graves' hyperthyroidism and ophthalmopathy. Amplification of TCR beta CDR3 regions used RNA as the template. First-round RT-PCR targeting the TCR CDR3 was performed with the HTBI primer set. TCRdb reprocessed the multiplex PCR reads with MiXCR, giving one entry per CDR3 protein. The sample has some 500,000 distinct CDR3 sequences, around 24% seen once. Sequenced: blood. These receptors all come from a woman aged 25 to 39 with Graves' ophthalmopathy.

This clonotype was observed at least ten times. Since a much larger clone is just one base distant, this may be a read error. V is TRBV12-3 or TRBV12-4 and J is TRBJ1-1; no firm D call. V dropped 1 base and J dropped 5 bases, with 8 bases sitting between them. The CDR3 is 13 residues long. The CDR3 protein is CASSLDKGTEAFF. The CDR3 nucleotides are TGTGCCAGCAGTTTAGACAAGGGAACTGAAGCTTTCTTT.

This clonotype was recorded many times. This chain joins TRBV7-3 and TRBJ2-7, with 12 nucleotides matching TRBD2. This CDR3 spans 17 amino acids. With 2 bases clipped from V and 1 base from J, the junction kept 6 bases outside the gene matches. From germline, CDR1 is SGHTA and CDR2 FQGTGA. The CDR3 DNA follows: TGTGCCAGCAGCTTACCCGGACTAGCGGGGACTTCCTACGAGCAGTACTTC. This translates into CASSLPGLAGTSYEQYF.

There are a few counts of this clonotype. This chain connects TRBV6-1 to TRBJ2-7; tentative D call: TRBD2 (6 bases). Germline V gives CDR1 MNHNS, CDR2 SASEGT. V lost 1 base and J lost 7, with 11 bases in between. This CDR3 region has 13 residues. The CDR3 DNA reads as TGTGCCAGCAGTGAAGGAGGGGCGGGGGAGCAGTACTTC. Residues: CASSEGGAGEQYF.

V gene TRBV4-2 combines with J gene TRBJ2-7; D is tentatively TRBD1 or TRBD2 (5 bases each). The length of the CDR3 is 14 residues. The V and J ends lost 3 bases and 7 bases respectively, with 16 bases between them. CDR1 and CDR2 from the germline V gene are LGHNA and YNFKEQ. CDR3 amino acids: CASSQLEGLGEQYF. DNA for the CDR3: TGTGCCAGCAGCCAGTTAGAGGGGTTGGGTGAGCAGTACTTC.

V usage is TRBV5-1 and J usage is TRBJ2-5, with TRBD1 matching 7 bases. Germline loops: CDR1 SGHRS, CDR2 YFSETQ. This CDR3 is 15 amino acids long. Trimming at V came to 3 bases and at J to 1 base, leaving 6 bases not matched to a gene. CDR3 residues: CASSWAGTAQETQYF. The CDR3 nucleotides are TGCGCCAGCAGCTGGGCCGGGACAGCCCAAGAGACCCAGTACTTC. Filled out from reference TRBV5-1 and TRBJ2-5, the complete variable domain reads KAGVTQTPRYLIKTRGQQVTLSCSPISGHRSVSWYQQTPGQGLQFLFEYFSETQRNKGNFPGRFSGRQFSNSRSEMNVSTLELGDSALYLCASSWAGTAQETQYFGPGTRLLVL.

The chain uses TRBV6-2 or TRBV6-3 and TRBJ1-5, with 7 bases fitting TRBD1. The germline gives CDR1 MNHEY, CDR2 SVGEGT. The CDR3 has 18 residues. V shed 8 bases, J shed 0 bases, and the junction held 16 bases outside the gene matches. The CDR3: CASFPPAGGFYSNQPQHF. In DNA form, the CDR3 reads TGTGCCAGCTTCCCTCCGGCAGGGGGATTTTATAGCAATCAGCCCCAGCATTTT.

This clonotype was seen ten or more times. A much larger clone differs from this one at a single base, so this may be a read error. The rearrangement joins TRBV6-5 to TRBJ2-7; D is possibly TRBD1 (6 bases). The CDR3 has 14 amino acids. Germline CDR1 reads MNHEY; CDR2 reads SVGAGI. In DNA, the CDR3 is TGTGCCAGCAGTTATGCCAGGGGAGCCTACGGGCAGTACTTC. Translating it yields CASSYARGAYGQYF.

This clonotype was observed many times. V and J are TRBV20-1 and TRBJ2-5, with 8 bases fitting TRBD2. CDR3 length equals 15 residues. Germline trimming cut 0 bases from V and 4 bases from J; bases unmatched to any gene: 7. The V gene's germline CDR1 is DFQATT and CDR2 SNEGSKA (reference sequence). The CDR3 coding sequence is TGCAGTGCTAGAGATTGGGCGGGGGGCGGAGAGACCCAGTACTTC. This gives the protein CSARDWAGGGETQYF.

Ten or more counts support this clonotype. This chain connects TRBV4-2 to TRBJ1-2, with TRBD1 identical over 9 bases. The CDR3 consists of 17 residues. The J segment lost 5 bases and the V segment lost 4 bases, leaving 14 bases of the junction unmatched. Germline-derived CDR1 and CDR2 are LGHNA and YNFKEQ. CDR3 DNA sequence: TGTGCCAGCAGCCCGCACTTCAGGACAGGGGACCCTTATGGCTACACCTTC. It specifies CASSPHFRTGDPYGYTF.

The chain employs TRBV29-1 and TRBJ2-3, with D perhaps assigned TRBD1 or TRBD2 (5 bases each). Trimming took off 6 bases at V and 2 bases at J, with 12 bases between the two ends. This CDR3 region has 13 residues. CDR1 is SQVTM, CDR2 ANQGSEA, per germline. The CDR3 nucleotides read TGCAGCGTGGGGACGGGACCCACAGATACGCAGTATTTT. Translated, it gives CSVGTGPTDTQYF.

This clonotype was picked up one time. This chain links TRBV6-5 with TRBJ1-3; the D gene is possibly TRBD1 (6 bases). The CDR3 is made up of 15 amino acids. From germline, CDR1 is MNHEY and CDR2 SVGAGI. Trimming stripped 0 bases from V and 2 bases from J, with 8 bases between. CDR3 DNA sequence: TGTGCCAGCAGTTACTCTGGGGGGCCTGGAAACACCATATATTTT. Its protein is CASSYSGGPGNTIYF.

The rearrangement joins TRBV6-1 to TRBJ1-1; 7 nucleotides agree with TRBD1. This CDR3 contains 15 residues. V lost 3 bases to trimming and J lost 2 bases; unmatched junction nucleotides: 6. Germline V lookup: CDR1 MNHNS, CDR2 SASEGT. As DNA, the CDR3 is TGTGCCAGCAGTGAGGGGGACAGACTAAACACTGAAGCTTTCTTT. Translation gives CASSEGDRLNTEAFF.

The V gene is TRBV28, the J gene TRBJ1-3; no reliable D call. The V end lost 5 bases, the J end lost 3 bases, and 17 bases lay between the germline ends. The CDR3 length is 16 residues. Per the germline V gene, CDR1 is MDHEN and CDR2 is SYDVKM. CDR3 sequence (DNA): TGTGCCAGCAGTCCGTATCCAGTGTTTTTTGGAAACACCATATATTTT. Translation: CASSPYPVFFGNTIYF.

There are many counts of this clonotype. The V gene is TRBV15, the J gene TRBJ1-1; no clear D. V lost 0 bases, J lost 10 bases, and 9 bases lay in between. CDR1 LNHNV and CDR2 YYDKDF come from the germline V gene (reference sequence). There are 12 residues in the CDR3. DNA of the CDR3: TGTGCCACCAGCAGAGAAGGCTTAGGAGCTTTCTTT. This encodes CATSREGLGAFF.

Points on this clonotype: Since a much larger clone is just one base distant, this may be a read error. This sequence joins TRBV28 and TRBJ1-1; the D is unclear. In germline, CDR1 is MDHEN, CDR2 SYDVKM. This CDR3 has 13 residues. CDR3: CASRRYPNTEACF. In nucleotides, the CDR3 is TGTGCCAGCAGAAGGTACCCAAACACTGAAGCTTGCTTT.

This clonotype has only a few counts. The chain recombines TRBV12-3 or TRBV12-4 with TRBJ1-1; a possible D gene is TRBD1 (5 bases). The CDR3 covers 16 residues. V lost 6 bases and J 2 bases, leaving 19 bases between the germline ends. The CDR3 loop reads CASSRSTGGLNTEAFF. The CDR3 DNA reads TGTGCCAGCAGCCGAAGTACAGGCGGACTAAACACTGAAGCTTTCTTT.